This T cell receptor beta chain is drawn from a study of tumor-infiltrating lymphocytes in primary liver carcinoma (dated by TCRdb to between 2016 and 2019). With regard to the full study: Surgical resection was performed in China between late 2015 and early 2016 on about five patients with histopathologically diagnosed primary liver carcinoma. A total of roughly 35 specimens from 5 patients, comprising some 25 tumor regions, 5 adjacent noncancerous liver tissues and 5 peripheral blood samples, were covered by TCRbeta repertoire sequencing. Each sample produced about 3.5 to 8 million productive TCRbeta reads, and read depth showed no significant difference between tissue types. Across five regions of each liver tumor, along with adjacent normal tissue and blood, the study brought together TCRbeta repertoire sequencing, expression microarrays and whole-exome sequencing. Reproducibility between technical replicate repertoires was high, with correlation coefficients above 0.95 and mean shared-clone rates around 0.88. The five patients had tumors of stage T1-T3 N0M0, with maximum diameters ranging from about 4 to 11 cm. Of the five patients, three men and two women aged 30 to 69 years, four had hepatocellular carcinoma and one had combined HCC and intrahepatic cholangiocarcinoma.

V sheds 10 bases and J sheds 8 bases, leaving 17 bases between their ends. From cysteine to phenylalanine, the CDR3 is 12 amino acids long. This entry keeps only the CDR3 DNA: 36 bases, framed from base 1. Looking up the germline V gene yields CDR1 MDHEN and CDR2 SYDVKM. Overall study outcomes, separate from this receptor: Pairs of tumor regions showed greater repertoire overlap (mean about 36%) than tumor-adjacent pairs (roughly 17%) or tumor-blood pairs (approximately 15%), which is consistent with antigen-driven expansion. The study included only a few patients, and the authors note findings should be validated in a larger study. Only the TCR beta chain was sequenced, so true repertoire diversity is likely underestimated because unpaired alpha chains were not captured. Because the samples were bulk and unsorted, CD4+ and CD8+ T cell repertoires could not be compared. A significantly larger repertoire fraction was made up by the top 250 clones in tumors than in blood (p = 0.039).

Regarding this clonotype: What this receptor recognizes is not known. Per-base quality was not reported, and no clone a single base away is much larger than it.

Blood RNA was extracted from unsorted whole blood with TRIzol reagent; germline DNA came from the DNeasy Blood & Tissue kit. At the time of sampling, the patients had chronic HBV infection and had not received any treatment. Before surgery, approximately 3.8 milliliters of peripheral blood were collected into K2EDTA tubes. Using a constant-region primer and ProtoScript II reverse transcriptase, TCRbeta-specific cDNA was reverse-transcribed from 500 ng total RNA. Construction of the TCRbeta libraries relied on three nested rounds of multiplex PCR, following a slightly modified ARM-PCR procedure. Each of the first two PCR rounds ran for approximately 11 cycles using multiplex TRBV1-TRBV30 forward primers together with a Cbeta reverse primer. A final 25-cycle PCR with Deep VentR polymerase added sample barcodes and Illumina adapters. Amplicons of 200-500 bp were gel-purified with a QIAquick gel extraction kit before sequencing. An Illumina HiSeq 2500 was used to sequence the TCRbeta amplicons with 250-bp paired-end reads. The original pipeline was this. Trimmomatic v0.33 was used to quality-trim the reads, and FLASH v1.2.11 was used to merge paired reads so that full CDR3 sequences could be recovered. V, D and J germline segments were assigned to the rearranged TCRbeta sequences by MiGEC v1.2.1b. Clonotype statistics and Shannon-Wiener diversity indices were calculated with VDJtools v1.0.0. To reduce sampling bias, subsequent analyses other than the diversity analysis used only the 250 most abundant clonotypes in each sample. TCRdb reworked the public reads: Q25 trimming with fastp, MiXCR clone assembly, productive beta chains retained. Each CDR3 protein gets just one entry, which takes the most common genes and DNA from the rows behind it. In this record, the V and J calls reflect TCRdb's handling and not the investigators' own analysis. Across this sample there are some 190,000 distinct CDR3 sequences, with over 50% seen only once. Together, the top ten hold roughly 76% of the sample.

This TCR was sampled from a man in his forties with primary liver carcinoma and hepatitis B virus infection. Sequenced sample: peripheral blood. The V and J genes are TRBV28 and TRBJ1-2; TRBD1 is a possible D gene, resting on 6 matching bases. The CDR3: CATLQGLAGYTF. Here is the DNA: TGTGCCACGTTACAGGGCCTCGCAGGCTACACCTTC.